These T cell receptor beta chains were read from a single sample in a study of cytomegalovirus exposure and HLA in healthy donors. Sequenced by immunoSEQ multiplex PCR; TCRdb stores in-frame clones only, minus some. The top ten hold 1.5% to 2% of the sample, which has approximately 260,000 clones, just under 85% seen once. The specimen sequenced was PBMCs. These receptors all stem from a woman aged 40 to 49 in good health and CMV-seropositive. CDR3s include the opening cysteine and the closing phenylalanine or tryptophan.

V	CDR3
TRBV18	CASSLSGGRTEAFF
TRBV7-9	CASTRGGAYEQYF
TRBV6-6	CASSGGTGGRSFF
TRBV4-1	CASSQAPGLAITGELFF
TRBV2	CASRGTSGSETQYF
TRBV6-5	CASSYKREGPYEQFF
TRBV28	CASSPQGTGAYNEQFF
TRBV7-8	CASTQGASGNTIYF
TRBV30	CASSGQGADRSYNEQFF
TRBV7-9	CSSSLGGHRSAETNEKLFF
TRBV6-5	CASSRGPSNNEQFF
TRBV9	CASSPRQGLSYEQYF
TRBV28	CASTLYNEQFF
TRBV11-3	CASSHRGKLAGRGNTQYF
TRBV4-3	CASSPSYSGANVLTF
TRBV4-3	CASSQARTDTQYF
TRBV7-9	CASRPPPSTGLNTEAFF
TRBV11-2	CASSLGFSGQGVSYEQYF
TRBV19	CASIDGGLGANVLTF
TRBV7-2	CASSLVPGVVDGYTF
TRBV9	CASSPRTGSTDTQYF
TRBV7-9	CASSLLRGGQPQHF
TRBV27	CASSLSADSPTYEQYF
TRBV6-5	CASSYGSGTYEQYF
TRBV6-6	CASSYYRTALYQPQHF
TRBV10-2	CASSDWTGGVYGYTF
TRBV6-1	CASSGFLAGGALGSNQPQHF
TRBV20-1	CSAHRLYEQYF
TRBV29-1	CSVEVSYEQYF
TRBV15	CATSRTGTGRNTIYF
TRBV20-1	CSASGQETQYF
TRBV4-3	CASSQRQFGEAFF
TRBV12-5	CASGQGQGSDTGELFF
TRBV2	CASIRSGGAGGGTEAFF
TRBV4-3	CASRQASGRAGVWDEQFF
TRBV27	CATRLAGGYNEQFF
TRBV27	CASSFRWDRVDEQYF
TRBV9	CASSVDGGAPNYGYTF
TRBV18	CASSLSYTEAFF
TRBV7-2	CASSLESSYNSPLHF
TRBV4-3	CASSPTATVLNTEAFF
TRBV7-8	CASSRGAKETQYF
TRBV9	CASSVSSQAEQFF
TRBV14	CASSVLAGFNEQFF
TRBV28	CASSLGGGAGYTF
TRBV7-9	CSSSSSGLAELYEQYF
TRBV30	CAWRRASGNTIYF
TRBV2	CASSTASNQPQHF
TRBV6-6	CASWDSYEQYF
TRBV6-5	CASRPTDSNTGELFF